The sequence of this TCR beta chain was determined in a study of shared clonotypes between healthy human individuals (dated by TCRdb to 2019 to 2021). For the wider study: The cohort included three men and a couple of women between 18 and 49 years of age. Blood TCR repertoires of five healthy adults were deeply sequenced to estimate repertoire size and the extent of clonotype sharing between individuals. Different laboratories and diverse techniques were used to prepare libraries and sequence TCR repertoires, to increase sequencing depth and limit assay-specific biases. Per donor, three plates each were used for CD4 naive and CD4 memory, two for CD8 naive, and one for CD8 memory. Between about 0.8 and 9 billion PBMCs per donor were obtained by leukapheresis. General study outcomes and caveats: Pairwise subsampling indicated that sequencing depth was expected to affect the degree of clonotype sharing among donors. Because the study included a small number of donors, the genetic and exposure-history diversity represented was limited. Even with the large sequencing depth, rarefaction of the sorted-subset datasets indicated that sequencing was incomplete. Sampling was limited to blood, and TCR repertoires in tissue likely differ from TCR repertoires in blood. Compared with non-shared clonotypes, the clonotypes found in all four sorted-subset donors had higher generation probabilities. When several donors were compared, the shared fraction of clonotypes was 5% to 6.5% for naive CD4, 3.5% to 4% for naive CD8, 2.3% for memory CD4, and about 0.36% for memory CD8. Estimated clonotype richness was generally larger for naive than for memory subsets.

The donors were healthy, HIV-negative adults who had no recently reported acute infections or vaccinations. Only Caucasian adults living in Nashville, Tennessee, USA were represented among the donors. CD4+ T cells were enriched through magnetic negative selection, after which naive cells were positively selected on CD45RA and the remaining negative fraction served as the memory subset. After blood collection by leukapheresis, PBMCs were isolated using Ficoll-Histopaque density gradient centrifugation and then cryopreserved in the vapor phase of liquid nitrogen. Analytical flow cytometry was used to check the purity and quantity of each magnetically sorted T cell population. From each sorted fraction, genomic DNA was isolated and quantified by UV absorbance on a Nanodrop 2000c. This clone came up once. This receptor's antigen is unknown. Per-base qualities were not stored, and no clone one base away is much larger.

TCR CDR3 regions were amplified from genomic DNA by multiplex PCR using the deep immunoSEQ assay. Extracted genomic DNA from each cell subset was spread evenly across all wells of several immunoSEQ 96-well plates, with each plate serving as a replicate. For sorted subsets, about 200 ng genomic DNA, equal to some 28,000 T cell genomes, was loaded into each replicate PCR. The purified libraries were quantified using a Qubit 3.0 fluorometer, sized with a Bioanalyzer 2100, and then quantified again using the KAPA Library Quantification kit. A separate single-read 150-cycle Illumina NextSeq 550 flow cell was used to sequence each immunoSEQ 96-well plate. On the study's bioinformatics: Because only junctional sequences without quality scores were contained in the immunoSEQ output, filtering matching that applied to full-length reads could not be performed. To assign V/J genes and CDR3, sequences were annotated against IMGT germline references using PyIR, a Python wrapper for IgBLAST v1.9. Any read was removed if the V/J assignment was weak (E-value above 1e-6), the CDR3 was missing, or the read contained stop codons, out-of-frame junctions, or ambiguous translated residues. V3J clonotypes were defined by identical inferred V gene, J gene, and CDR3 amino acid sequence. Percentage overlap between repertoires was computed as shared unique clonotypes divided by the size of the smaller repertoire. RTK rarefaction, the Chao1 estimator, and Recon v2.1 estimates of unobserved clonotypes were used to assess repertoire richness. For all TCRbeta clonotypes obtained by the gDNA method from a handful of donors, generation probabilities were computed with OLGA. TCRdb holds this immuneACCESS table with in-frame rearrangements only. Some clones are missing; in checked studies, unresolved V genes explain under half, and the rest has no known cause. Clonal size and the V and J genes are those of that table, whereas D and trimming came from the DNA. This sample lists some 2.1 million clones; 85% to 95% were detected once. Together, the top ten hold 0.1% to 0.15% of the sample.

The CDR3 spans 15 residues, from the cysteine through the phenylalanine. The read is trimmed to its CDR3 DNA, 45 bases read in frame from base 1. After removal of 3 bases from V and 4 bases from J, the junction retains 3 bases not matched to a gene. CDR1 and CDR2 are read off the germline V gene as KGHSH and LQKENI. The chain uses TRBV18 and TRBJ2-1, with 10 bases matching TRBD2. This receptor was identified in a man younger than 35 in good health. Sequencing was performed on naive CD4+ T cells sorted from blood. The cell subset or site label of this sample denotes: CD45RA+ positively selected. The nucleotides read TGTGCCAGCTCACCGGGACTAGCGCTTTACAATGAGCAGTTCTTC. Translated, this is CASSPGLALYNEQFF.